These 2 T cell receptor beta chains originate from one sample sequenced in a study of blood T cell repertoires in COVID-19. This table comes from immunoSEQ multiplex PCR, and its TCRdb copy is limited to in-frame clones, with some not included. The sample carries 150,000 to 180,000 clones, more than 80% recorded once. Material: peripheral blood. The source of these receptors is a man aged 50 to 60 with acute or convalescent COVID-19.

The chain joins TRBV21-1 to TRBJ2-7; TRBD2 reflects the table's D call only, with no check against the DNA. TRBV21-1 is reported as a pseudogene. The CDR3 covers 12 residues. CDR3 loop: CASIVPYYEQYF. The CDR3 DNA reads as TGTGCCAGCATAGTCCCCTACTACGAGCAGTACTTC.

The rearrangement links TRBV28 to TRBJ2-7, with 7 bases matching TRBD1. The CDR3 runs to 16 residues. In germline, CDR1 is MDHEN, CDR2 SYDVKM. Germline trimming cut 5 bases from V and 3 bases from J; bases unmatched to any gene: 13. The CDR3 sequence: CASSINHGQAYYEQYF. CDR3 DNA: TGTGCCAGCAGTATCAACCACGGACAGGCCTACTACGAGCAGTACTTC.